The present T cell receptor beta chain was sequenced within a study of blood T cell repertoires in COVID-19 (TCRdb year 2020). Study-wide context: The collaborator samples originated in the United States, Italy and Spain and spanned the acute and convalescent phases of COVID-19. Subjects who had been exposed to COVID-19, were actively infected with it, or had recovered from it provided the deeply sampled blood TCRbeta repertoires that made up the dataset. A freely available public database, intended as a resource for researchers studying the immune response to SARS-CoV-2, is where the repertoires were released. The prospective study material was composed of cDNA or gDNA derived from T cells, B-cell-depleted T cells, or PBMCs. Where HLA class I and class II types were available, the types were taken from metadata supplied by the sample provider, not from assay-based typing. Samples were obtained from the ongoing ImmuneRACE study (first 160 participants) and from over 1,000 subjects provided by 6 global collaborators. The sample metadata nearly always contained a de-identified subject ID, COVID-19 status, age in years and sex. What the study reported, not specific to this receptor: Clinical and demographic metadata were provided uncurated, with the amount varying by source and participant.

For this chain, trimming is 0 bases at the V end and 2 bases at the J end, and the number of junction bases without a gene match is 5. Measured from the cysteine to the phenylalanine, the CDR3 is 16 residues long. The read is trimmed to its CDR3 DNA, 48 bases read in frame from base 1. The germline V gene supplies CDR1 SGDLS and CDR2 YYNGEE. TCRbeta CDR3 regions were amplified from genomic DNA by means of the immunoSEQ Assay, a bias-controlled multiplex PCR. Regarding the original processing steps: Within the assay, amplification of reference gene primers was used to estimate how many nucleated cells each sample contained. To quantify the absolute abundance of each unique TCRbeta CDR3 rearrangement, sequence reads were collapsed and filtered. Productive Simpson clonality was computed per sample as the square root of Simpson's diversity index over productive rearrangements. Imported from immuneACCESS, the table was reduced by TCRdb to in-frame sequences with V and J called. These copies leave out some clones; in studies compared against another copy, an unresolved V gene accounts for under half, and the cause of the remainder is not known. Clonal size and the V and J genes are those of that table, whereas D and trimming came from the DNA. Within this sample are about 130,000 clones, with around 87% of them counted one time only. The top ten clonotypes cover around 2.3% of the sample.

Whole blood was collected in K2EDTA tubes by collaborating institutions according to the institutions' own protocols. For TCRbeta analysis, collaborator samples were shipped as frozen whole blood, as isolated PBMCs, or as DNA extracted from either sample type. Note on this clone: The target of this receptor is not known. Base qualities were left out, and no much larger clone turns up one base away.

This TCR derives from a man over 45 with active COVID-19. Recombination linked TRBV9 to TRBJ2-3; the junction holds 8 bases that match TRBD2. The specimen was peripheral blood. The DNA sequence is given as TGTGCCAGCAGCGTAGGGCGGGGGGCGAACACAGATACGCAGTATTTT. The resulting protein is CASSVGRGANTDTQYF.